The 6 T cell receptor beta chains given below trace back to one sample, sequenced in a study of post-analysis software for immune sequencing data. Study results and caveats: Patients used about 5 TRBV segments, including TRBV5-6, TRBV5-1 and TRBV20-1, more often than controls.

TCR beta cDNA libraries had unique molecular identifiers. TCRdb recomputed calls from the PCR reads with MiXCR, one row per CDR3 protein. The sample has 250,000 to 300,000 distinct CDR3 sequences, around 34% seen once. The antigens of these receptors remain unknown. The sample was blood. These receptors all come from a girl aged 5-17 years with multiple sclerosis.

V gene TRBV19 combines with J gene TRBJ1-4, with 10 bases aligning to TRBD1. Germline V gene lookup returns CDR1 LNHDA and CDR2 SQIVND (reference sequence). This CDR3 has 15 amino acids. J lost 5 bases, V lost 5 bases, and 5 bases had no gene match. The CDR3: CASSPRTGGNEKLFF. The CDR3 DNA is TGTGCCAGTAGTCCCCGGACAGGGGGAAATGAAAAACTGTTTTTT.

The gene calls are TRBV6-1 and TRBJ2-5; TRBD2 is a possible D gene (6 bases). The V end lost 7 bases, the J end lost 5 bases, and 17 bases lay between the germline ends. This CDR3 is 14 amino acids long. Germline V gene sequence: CDR1 MNHNS, CDR2 SASEGT. CDR3 bases: TGTGCCAGCAAAAGGAGGGGAGGAAGGGAGACCCAGTACTTC. Its protein is CASKRRGGRETQYF.

This chain uses TRBV28 with TRBJ2-1; 10 positions agree with TRBD2. Trimming took 1 base from V and 5 from J; bases not matched to a gene: 11. Germline V lookup: CDR1 MDHEN, CDR2 SYDVKM. This CDR3 is 18 amino acids long. CDR3 nucleotides: TGTGCCAGCAGTTTATCTTTACTAGCGGGATCTCTGAACAATGAGCAGTTCTTC. Translation: CASSLSLLAGSLNNEQFF. Variable domain in full (rest from reference TRBV28 and TRBJ2-1): DVKVTQSSRYLVKRTGEKVFLECVQDMDHENMFWYRQDPGLGLRLIYFSYDVKMKEKGDIPEGYSVSREKKERFSLILESASTNQTSMYLCASSLSLLAGSLNNEQFFGPGTRLTVL.

This clonotype was counted at least ten times. CDR3 nucleotides: TGCAGCGTTGCCAGCGGGAGTCCTGATGAGCAGTTCTTC. Translated: CSVASGSPDEQFF. J is TRBJ2-1 and V is TRBV29-1; 8 nucleotides line up with TRBD2. CDR3 size: 13 residues. The germline gives CDR1 SQVTM, CDR2 ANQGSEA. V dropped 4 bases and J dropped 8; count of bases not matched to a gene: 7.

The CDR3 nucleotides read TGTGCCAGCAGCCCGGACAGGGTGCCCTTTCAGCCCCAGCATTTT. Its protein product is CASSPDRVPFQPQHF. This rearrangement joins TRBV7-2 to TRBJ1-5; 8 bases align to TRBD1. The CDR3 covers 15 residues. The trim removed 5 bases at V and 6 bases at J, leaving 9 bases unmatched. CDR1 is SGHTA, CDR2 FQGNSA, per germline.

V is TRBV20-1 and J is TRBJ2-7, with 7 bases lining up with TRBD2. The CDR3 loop spans 14 amino acids. J lost 7 bases, V lost 3 bases, and 12 bases had no gene match. Germline CDR1 DFQATT, CDR2 SNEGSKA (reference sequence). In DNA, the CDR3 is TGCAGTGCTAGGCGGCTAGCGGAGTACAATGAGCAGTACTTC. This translates into CSARRLAEYNEQYF.